This T cell receptor (beta chain) was sequenced in a study of T cells in Graves' hyperthyroidism and ophthalmopathy. Study-level information: Blood was drawn when the patient was first diagnosed and still untreated.

For ophthalmopathy patients, the Clinical Activity Score was at least 3 and the NOSPECS grade at least 4; duration was under 3 months. The source material, RNA transcripts, was used to amplify TCR beta CDR3 regions. The primer set for the first-round RT-PCR of the TCR CDR3 was HTBI. MiXCR, run by TCRdb on the multiplex PCR reads, gives a single entry per CDR3 protein. Found here are roughly 400,000 distinct CDR3 sequences, 11% to 15% of them singletons; the top ten hold approximately 27%. Ten or more counts support this clonotype. The TCR originated in a man aged 50-59 years with Graves' ophthalmopathy. Specimen: blood.

The DNA of the CDR3 is TGTGCCAGCAGCCAATGGGGGGACTCCTACGAGCAGTACTTC. Protein product: CASSQWGDSYEQYF. The chain carries TRBV3-1 and TRBJ2-7, with D possibly TRBD2 on 6 matching bases. The CDR3 loop spans 14 amino acids. CDR1 LGHDT and CDR2 YNNKEL come from the germline V gene (reference sequence). The V gene lost 2 bases and the J gene lost 0 bases, with 8 bases spanning the gap.